These T cell receptor beta chains were read from a single sample in a study of regulatory T cells in long-lasting Graves disease. TCRdb reprocessed the multiplex PCR reads with MiXCR, giving one entry per CDR3 protein. This sample has 600,000 to 650,000 distinct CDR3 sequences, with 15% to 20% found just once. The data were also submitted as part of a second study, on T cells in Graves' hyperthyroidism and ophthalmopathy.

The specimen comprised peripheral blood mononuclear cells (PBMCs), sampled at new diagnosis, from a patient treated with antithyroid drugs. All receptors come from a woman younger than 45 with Graves disease. The CDR3 runs from the conserved cysteine through the conserved F or W. A D gene is named only where the DNA matches it firmly. Some rows have no size entry. The others give once, few or many, or a class for an expanded clone.

V	D	J	size	CDR3	DNA
TRBV9	TRBD2	TRBJ2-5	NA	CASSPGSVAGVETQYF	TGTGCCAGCAGCCCCGGTTCGGTAGCGGGAGTAGAGACCCAGTACTTC
TRBV20-1	NA	TRBJ1-1	many	CSEQGMNTEAFF	TGCAGTGAACAGGGAATGAACACTGAAGCTTTCTTT
TRBV20-1	NA	TRBJ2-1	many	CSAAPGASSYNEQFF	TGCAGTGCCGCTCCGGGGGCCAGCTCCTACAATGAGCAGTTCTTC
TRBV16	TRBD1	TRBJ2-7	many	CASSRAFRDSEILYEQYF	TGTGCCAGCAGCCGTGCATTTCGGGACAGCGAAATATTGTACGAGCAGTACTTC
TRBV2	NA	TRBJ2-5	NA	CASSGGPGEGWTQYF	TGTGCCAGCAGTGGGGGCCCAGGGGAGGGTTGGACCCAGTACTTC
TRBV28	NA	TRBJ1-5	many	CASTNGRRNQPQHF	TGTGCCAGCACCAACGGCAGACGCAATCAGCCCCAGCATTTT
TRBV6-1	TRBD1	TRBJ1-5	many	CASRVTGADSNQPQHF	TGTGCCAGCAGAGTCACAGGGGCCGATAGCAATCAGCCCCAGCATTTT
TRBV5-1	TRBD1	TRBJ2-5	NA	CASSLDRLTGGWETQYF	TGCGCCAGCAGCTTGGACAGACTCACAGGGGGGTGGGAGACCCAGTACTTC
TRBV28	TRBD1	TRBJ2-7	NA	CASRPPGQGFYEQCF	TGTGCCAGCAGGCCTCCGGGACAGGGCTTCTACGAGCAGTGCTTC
TRBV6-1	NA	TRBJ1-1	NA	CASSRTELNTEAFF	TGTGCCAGCAGCAGGACAGAATTGAACACTGAAGCTTTCTTT
TRBV6-1	NA	TRBJ2-1	few	CASSLLFDNEQFF	TGTGCCAGCAGCCTCTTGTTCGACAATGAGCAGTTCTTC
TRBV24-1	NA	TRBJ2-2	many	CATSGLSGNTGELFF	TGTGCCACCAGTGGGCTTAGCGGGAACACCGGGGAGCTGTTTTTT
TRBV6-2/TRBV6-3	NA	TRBJ1-5	many	CASRTGRTNQPQHF	TGTGCCAGCAGGACCGGACGGACCAATCAGCCCCAGCATTTT
TRBV19	NA	TRBJ1-2	few	CASSMRQTIYGYTF	TGTGCCAGTAGTATGCGGCAGACAATCTATGGCTACACCTTC
TRBV2	NA	TRBJ2-5	many	CASRWQGRIQETQYF	TGTGCCAGCAGATGGCAGGGAAGGATCCAAGAGACCCAGTACTTC
TRBV15	NA	TRBJ2-3	NA	CATSRWVGEDTQYF	TGTGCCACCAGCAGATGGGTGGGTGAGGATACGCAGTATTTT
TRBV12-3/TRBV12-4	NA	TRBJ2-1	few	CASRTNNEQFF	TGTGCCAGCAGGACAAACAATGAGCAGTTCTTC
TRBV20-1	NA	TRBJ1-3	few	CSATQEGPGNTIYF	TGCAGTGCTACACAAGAAGGACCTGGAAACACCATATATTTT
TRBV6-5	TRBD1	TRBJ2-2	many	CASSWQGANTGELFF	TGTGCCAGCAGTTGGCAGGGGGCGAACACCGGGGAGCTGTTTTTT
TRBV6-1	NA	TRBJ1-5	many	CASSEFERLQPQHF	TGTGCCAGCAGTGAATTTGAGAGATTACAGCCCCAGCATTTT
TRBV7-3	NA	TRBJ2-3	many	CASSLYGERTDTQYF	TGTGCCAGCAGCTTATATGGGGAACGCACAGATACGCAGTATTTT
TRBV25-1	TRBD1	TRBJ2-1	many	CASSEPRTGKNEQFF	TGTGCCAGCAGTGAACCTAGGACAGGGAAAAATGAGCAGTTCTTC
TRBV11-1	TRBD2	TRBJ2-7	NA	CASSDAYFSGRVAYEQYF	TGTGCCAGCAGCGATGCTTATTTTAGCGGGAGAGTCGCCTACGAGCAGTACTTC
TRBV9	NA	TRBJ1-2	NA	CASSPRGASYGYTF	TGTGCCAGCAGCCCCCGGGGTGCCTCCTATGGCTACACCTTC
TRBV6-1	TRBD2	TRBJ2-2	NA	CASGKAGTSPTLTGELFF	TGTGCCAGCGGAAAAGCCGGGACTAGTCCGACCTTAACCGGGGAGCTGTTTTTT
TRBV12-3/TRBV12-4	TRBD2	TRBJ2-1	many	CASSSLSSGYNEQFF	TGTGCCAGCAGTTCCCTCTCTAGCGGATACAATGAGCAGTTCTTC
TRBV5-6	NA	TRBJ2-5	many	CASSGPGETQYF	TGTGCCAGCAGCGGGCCGGGAGAGACCCAGTACTTC
TRBV12-3/TRBV12-4	TRBD1	TRBJ2-5	NA	CASSRVNPGQGGETQYF	TGTGCCAGCAGCCGCGTAAACCCGGGACAGGGAGGAGAGACCCAGTACTTC
TRBV30	TRBD2	TRBJ2-7	few	CAWSLLAGEGQYF	TGTGCCTGGAGTTTACTAGCGGGAGAGGGGCAGTACTTC
TRBV6-5	NA	TRBJ1-4	NA	CASSYAGQKGEKLFF	TGTGCCAGCAGTTACGCTGGACAGAAAGGCGAAAAACTGTTTTTT
TRBV12-3/TRBV12-4	TRBD1	TRBJ1-5	many	CASSFVGVTGSNQPQHF	TGTGCCAGCAGTTTCGTTGGGGTGACAGGGAGCAATCAGCCCCAGCATTTT
TRBV28	TRBD2	TRBJ2-5	many	CAIAPLAGGETQYF	TGTGCCATCGCCCCCCTAGCGGGTGGAGAGACCCAGTACTTC
TRBV3-1	NA	TRBJ2-1	few	CASSRVPGSGYEQFF	TGTGCCAGCAGCCGTGTTCCGGGGTCAGGATATGAGCAGTTCTTC
TRBV18	NA	TRBJ2-7	NA	CASSPPAGAYEQYF	TGTGCCAGCTCACCACCGGCCGGAGCCTACGAGCAGTACTTC
TRBV7-2	NA	TRBJ1-1	many	CASSPFQMNTEAFF	TGTGCCAGCAGCCCTTTCCAGATGAACACTGAAGCTTTCTTT
TRBV7-2	NA	TRBJ1-4	many	CASSTTALYEKLFF	TGTGCCAGCAGCACGACAGCCCTTTACGAAAAACTGTTTTTT
TRBV3-1	NA	TRBJ1-6	many	CASSQAGVGSPLHF	TGTGCCAGCAGCCAAGCTGGGGTTGGTTCACCCCTCCACTTT
TRBV20-1	TRBD1	TRBJ2-7	few	CSARVGQSYEQYF	TGCAGTGCTAGAGTGGGACAGTCCTACGAGCAGTACTTC
TRBV3-1	NA	TRBJ2-1	NA	CASSQSEVEQFF	TGTGCCAGCAGCCAAAGTGAGGTTGAGCAGTTCTTC
TRBV20-1	NA	TRBJ2-6	NA	CSVAKQSTGANVLTF	TGCAGTGTCGCCAAACAGAGCACTGGGGCCAACGTCCTGACTTTC
TRBV3-1	TRBD1	TRBJ2-1	NA	CASSPGGGQFF	TGTGCCAGCAGCCCAGGGGGTGGGCAGTTCTTC
TRBV3-1	TRBD1	TRBJ1-6	NA	CASSHSAGGTGVSPLHF	TGTGCCAGCAGCCATAGCGCAGGGGGGACAGGGGTTTCACCCCTCCACTTT
TRBV12-5	NA	TRBJ2-1	many	CASGLGLGEQFF	TGTGCTAGTGGTTTGGGTCTTGGTGAGCAGTTCTTC
TRBV6-2/TRBV6-3	TRBD1	TRBJ1-5	many	CASSYLDRVTQPQHF	TGTGCCAGCAGTTACCTGGACAGGGTCACTCAGCCCCAGCATTTT
TRBV7-9	NA	TRBJ1-2	many	CASSLTTAGYGYTF	TGTGCCAGCAGCCTTACGACAGCCGGCTATGGCTACACCTTC
TRBV5-1	NA	TRBJ2-5	NA	CASRPEQETQYF	TGCGCCAGCAGGCCAGAACAAGAGACCCAGTACTTC
TRBV28	NA	TRBJ1-6	many	CASSLRPLPLHF	TGTGCCAGCAGTTTAAGACCGCTGCCCCTCCACTTT
TRBV3-1	TRBD2	TRBJ2-7	few	CASSQVWGGSSEQYF	TGTGCCAGCAGCCAAGTTTGGGGAGGGTCGAGCGAGCAGTACTTC
TRBV20-1	TRBD1	TRBJ1-6	many	CSGIEQGDSPLHF	TGCAGCGGAATCGAACAGGGGGATTCACCCCTCCACTTT